This TCR beta chain was recovered during a study of T cell responses to AZD1222 COVID-19 vaccine. Study conclusions and caveats: Just 5 or 6 AZD1222 recipients tested seropositive at baseline.

The CDR3 runs 15 residues. V lost 7 bases to trimming and J lost 1 base; unmatched junction nucleotides: 10. Germline-derived CDR1 and CDR2 are SGHTA and FQGNSA. Regarding this clone: The antigen remains undetermined.

Measured with immunoSEQ multiplex PCR; TCRdb has only the in-frame clones, and not every one. The sample includes 95,000 to 130,000 clones, 85% to 95% of them seen just once. This TCR was sampled from an adult in good health. The V call is TRBV7-2, the J call TRBJ2-7; 7 bases line up with TRBD2. The sequenced sample was peripheral blood, obtained on day 0 of AZD1222 vaccination. CDR3 nucleotides: TGTGCCAGCACCTTCGGACTAGTAAGGTCCTACGAGCAGTACTTC. Protein: CASTFGLVRSYEQYF.